These 12 T cell receptor beta chains were all obtained from the same sample, sequenced in a study of Graves' ophthalmopathy and Graves' hyperthyroidism. RNA transcripts were the template, and TCR beta CDR3 regions were amplified from them. HTBI primers were employed in first-round RT-PCR, then a second-round multiplex PCR followed. TCRdb reanalysed the multiplex PCR reads using MiXCR and keeps one entry per CDR3 protein. The table shows 400,000 to 450,000 distinct CDR3 sequences, with about 21% occurring only once. The sequenced sample consisted of peripheral blood. These receptors were taken from a woman in her late teens or twenties with stable Graves' hyperthyroidism.

Many counts were recorded for this clonotype. The chain couples TRBV6-1 to TRBJ2-6; D unresolved. The CDR3 has 14 residues. Trimming took 8 bases from V and 1 from J, leaving 9 bases between them. From germline, CDR1 is MNHNS and CDR2 SASEGT. The CDR3 nucleotides are TGTGCCAGCGGGTTGCTTTCTGGGGCCAACGTCCTGACTTTC. It yields the protein CASGLLSGANVLTF.

The rearrangement joins TRBV19 to TRBJ1-2; TRBD1 is a possible D gene (5 bases). Germline CDR1 reads LNHDA; CDR2 reads SQIVND (reference sequence). Trimming left V 5 bases short and J 2 bases short, with 9 bases between. The CDR3 runs to 13 residues. Here the CDR3 reads CASSYGGNYGYTF. The CDR3 nucleotides are TGTGCCAGTAGTTACGGGGGGAACTATGGCTACACCTTC.

This clonotype was detected many times. V usage is TRBV6-2 or TRBV6-3 and J usage is TRBJ2-4; no firm D call. Germline V lookup: CDR1 MNHEY, CDR2 SVGEGT. The ends were cut back, 2 bases at V and 0 bases at J, with 2 bases in the middle. This CDR3 is built from 13 residues. The CDR3 reads CASSYLAKNIQYF. DNA for the CDR3: TGTGCCAGCAGTTACCTAGCCAAAAACATTCAGTACTTC.

This clonotype was found a few times. The chain recombines TRBV13 with TRBJ2-7, with D maybe TRBD2 (5 bases). Trimming cost V 3 bases and J 0 bases, with 9 bases left between them. Germline V gene sequence: CDR1 PRHDT, CDR2 FYEKMQ (reference sequence). The CDR3 loop spans 14 amino acids. This CDR3 reads CASSFSEPSYEQYF. The CDR3 coding sequence is TGTGCCAGCAGCTTTAGCGAACCCTCCTACGAGCAGTACTTC.

This clonotype was observed at least ten times. The rearrangement uses TRBV15 and TRBJ1-1; possible D gene TRBD1, 5 bases. Trimming removed 2 bases from V and 5 bases from J, with 12 bases in between. CDR1 is LNHNV, CDR2 YYDKDF, per germline (reference sequence). The CDR3 is 14 residues long. CDR3 sequence: CATSRIRKGTEAFF. Written as DNA, the CDR3 is TGTGCCACCAGCAGAATACGAAAGGGGACTGAAGCTTTCTTT.

This clonotype was recorded at least ten times. This chain uses TRBV12-3 or TRBV12-4 with TRBJ2-5; no clear D. Trimming took 7 bases from V and 1 from J, leaving 16 bases between them. CDR3 length: 15 amino acids. The CDR3 sequence is CASTPGRGVQETQYF. The CDR3 region has the DNA TGTGCCAGCACTCCTGGGCGAGGAGTCCAAGAGACCCAGTACTTC.

The genes are TRBV29-1 and TRBJ2-4, with D perhaps matching TRBD2 (5 bases). The germline gives CDR1 SQVTM, CDR2 ANQGSEA. V lost 7 bases and J 8 bases, leaving 12 bases between the germline ends. CDR3 length: 11 residues. The CDR3 nucleotides are TGCAGCGAGGGAGCGAGAGACATTCAGTACTTC. Translated, it gives CSEGARDIQYF.

This clonotype has a count of ten or more. The V and J genes are TRBV29-1 and TRBJ1-2; no firm D call. Germline CDR1 is SQVTM and CDR2 is ANQGSEA. V shed 3 bases and J shed 4 bases, with 12 bases lying between them. CDR3 length equals 13 residues. CDR3 amino acids: CSVDSVRGYGYTF. In DNA, the CDR3 is TGCAGCGTTGACAGTGTCCGGGGCTATGGCTACACCTTC. Based on the CDR3 plus reference TRBV29-1 and TRBJ1-2, the full variable domain is SAVISQKPSRDICQRGTSLTIQCQVDSQVTMMFWYRQQPGQSLTLIATANQGSEATYESGFVIDKFPISRPNLTFSTLTVSNMSPEDSSIYLCSVDSVRGYGYTFGSGTRLTVV.

This clonotype was recorded at least ten times. The gene calls are TRBV28 and TRBJ1-6; no firm D call. The length of the CDR3 is 13 residues. Germline V CDR1 and CDR2: MDHEN, SYDVKM. V lost 7 bases, J lost 5 bases, and 9 bases lay in between. CDR3 sequence: CASMDRNNSPLHF. CDR3 DNA sequence: TGTGCCAGCATGGATAGAAATAATTCACCCCTCCACTTT.

This clonotype was recorded at least ten times. The chain recombines TRBV20-1 with TRBJ2-7, with 8 bases matching TRBD1. With V trimmed by 3 bases and J by 0 bases, 1 base remained unmatched. Germline loops: CDR1 DFQATT, CDR2 SNEGSKA (reference sequence). CDR3 length equals 13 residues. The CDR3, as DNA: TGCAGTGCTAGGGGACAGGTCTCCTACGAGCAGTACTTC. Translating it yields CSARGQVSYEQYF.

This rearrangement joins TRBV11-2 to TRBJ1-1; D may be TRBD1 (5 bases). Germline V gene sequence: CDR1 SGHAT, CDR2 FQNNGV. The CDR3 extends over 14 amino acids. The V end lost 4 bases, the J end lost 5 bases, and 14 bases lay between the germline ends. CDR3 protein: CASSSPRRGTEAFF. CDR3 DNA sequence: TGTGCCAGCAGCTCCCCACGGCGGGGGACTGAAGCTTTCTTT.

This clonotype was seen repeatedly, ten times or more. The CDR3 DNA sequence: TGCGCCAGCAGCATCGGACCGGACAGGGGGCACGGCTACACCTTC. The encoded protein is CASSIGPDRGHGYTF. The rearrangement uses TRBV5-1 and TRBJ1-2; TRBD1 matches at 11 bases. The CDR3 has 15 amino acids. V trimming: 4 bases; J trimming: 8 bases; junction bases outside the gene matches: 10. Germline V lookup: CDR1 SGHRS, CDR2 YFSETQ.